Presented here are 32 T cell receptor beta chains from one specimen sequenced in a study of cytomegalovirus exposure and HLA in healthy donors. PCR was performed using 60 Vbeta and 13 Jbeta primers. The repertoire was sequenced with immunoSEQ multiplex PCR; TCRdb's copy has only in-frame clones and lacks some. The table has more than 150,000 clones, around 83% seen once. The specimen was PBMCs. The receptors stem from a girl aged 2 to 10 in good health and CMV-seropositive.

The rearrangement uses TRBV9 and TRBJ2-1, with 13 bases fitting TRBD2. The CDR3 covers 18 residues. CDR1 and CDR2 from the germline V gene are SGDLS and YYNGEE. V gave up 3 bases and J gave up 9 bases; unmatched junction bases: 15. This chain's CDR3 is CASSATSTGLAGQCEQFF. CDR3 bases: TGTGCCAGCAGCGCAACGAGCACGGGACTAGCGGGACAGTGTGAGCAGTTCTTC.

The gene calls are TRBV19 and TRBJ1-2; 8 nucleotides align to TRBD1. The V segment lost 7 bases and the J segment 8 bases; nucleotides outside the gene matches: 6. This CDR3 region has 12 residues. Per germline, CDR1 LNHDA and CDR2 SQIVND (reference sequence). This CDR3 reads CASTTGGRGYTF. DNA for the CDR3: TGTGCCAGTACTACAGGGGGTAGAGGCTACACCTTC. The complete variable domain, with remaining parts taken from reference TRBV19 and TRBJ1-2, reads DGGITQSPKYLFRKEGQNVTLSCEQNLNHDAMYWYRQDPGQGLRLIYYSQIVNDFQKGDIAEGYSVSREKKESFPLTVTSAQKNPTAFYLCASTTGGRGYTFGSGTRLTVV.

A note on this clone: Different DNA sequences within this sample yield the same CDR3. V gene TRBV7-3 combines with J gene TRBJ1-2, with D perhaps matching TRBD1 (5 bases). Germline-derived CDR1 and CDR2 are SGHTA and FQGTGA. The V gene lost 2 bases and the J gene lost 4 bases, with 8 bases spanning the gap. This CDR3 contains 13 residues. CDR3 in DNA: TGTGCCAGCAGCTTAGGTCAGGGCTATGGCTACACCTTC. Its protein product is CASSLGQGYGYTF.

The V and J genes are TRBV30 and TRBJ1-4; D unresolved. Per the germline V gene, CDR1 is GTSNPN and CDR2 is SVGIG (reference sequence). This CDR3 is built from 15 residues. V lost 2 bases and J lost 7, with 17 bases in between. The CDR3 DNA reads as TGTGCCTGGAGTTACGACCGGGTAGAGGGTGAAAAACTGTTTTTT. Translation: CAWSYDRVEGEKLFF.

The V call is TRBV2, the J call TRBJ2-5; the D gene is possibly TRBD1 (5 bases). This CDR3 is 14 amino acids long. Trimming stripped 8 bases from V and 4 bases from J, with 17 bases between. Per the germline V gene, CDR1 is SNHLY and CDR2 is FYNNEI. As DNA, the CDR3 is TGTGCCAGCCCCTACTCAGGGTTCCCAGAGACCCAGTACTTC. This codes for CASPYSGFPETQYF.

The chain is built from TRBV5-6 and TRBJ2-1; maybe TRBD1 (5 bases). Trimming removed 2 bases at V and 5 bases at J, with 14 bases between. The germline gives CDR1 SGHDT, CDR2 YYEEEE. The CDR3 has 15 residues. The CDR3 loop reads CASSFRGKLHNEQFF. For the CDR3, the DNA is TGTGCCAGCAGCTTTAGGGGTAAACTCCACAATGAGCAGTTCTTC.

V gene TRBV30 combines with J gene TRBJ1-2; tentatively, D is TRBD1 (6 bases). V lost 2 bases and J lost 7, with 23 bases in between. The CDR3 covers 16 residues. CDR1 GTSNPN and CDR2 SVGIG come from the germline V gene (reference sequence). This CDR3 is CAWSLTDLKGVGGYTF. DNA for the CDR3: TGTGCCTGGAGTCTTACTGACCTTAAGGGGGTGGGTGGCTACACCTTC.

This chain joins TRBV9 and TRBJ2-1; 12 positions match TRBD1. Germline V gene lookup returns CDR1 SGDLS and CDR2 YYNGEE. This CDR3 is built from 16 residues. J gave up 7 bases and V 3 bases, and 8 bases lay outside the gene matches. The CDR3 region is CASSGTGTGGQNEQFF. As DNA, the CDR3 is TGTGCCAGCAGCGGAACCGGGACAGGGGGCCAAAATGAGCAGTTCTTC.

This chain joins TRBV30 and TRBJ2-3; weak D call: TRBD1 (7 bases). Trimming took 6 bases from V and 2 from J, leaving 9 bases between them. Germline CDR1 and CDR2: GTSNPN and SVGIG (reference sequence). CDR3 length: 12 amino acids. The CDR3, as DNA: TGTGCCTGCAGGGGGGCCACAGATACGCAGTATTTT. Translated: CACRGATDTQYF.

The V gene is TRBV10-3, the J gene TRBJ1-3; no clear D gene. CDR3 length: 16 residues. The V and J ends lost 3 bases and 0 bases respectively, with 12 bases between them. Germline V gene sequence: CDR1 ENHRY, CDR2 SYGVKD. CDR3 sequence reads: CAISDSGKDSGNTIYF. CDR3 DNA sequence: TGTGCCATCAGTGACAGCGGAAAAGACTCTGGAAACACCATATATTTT.

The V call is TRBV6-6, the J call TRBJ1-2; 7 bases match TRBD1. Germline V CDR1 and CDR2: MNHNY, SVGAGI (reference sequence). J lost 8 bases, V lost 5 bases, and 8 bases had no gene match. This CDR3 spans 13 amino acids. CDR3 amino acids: CASSEPTGLGYTF. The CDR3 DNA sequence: TGTGCCAGCAGTGAGCCGACAGGGCTCGGCTACACCTTC.

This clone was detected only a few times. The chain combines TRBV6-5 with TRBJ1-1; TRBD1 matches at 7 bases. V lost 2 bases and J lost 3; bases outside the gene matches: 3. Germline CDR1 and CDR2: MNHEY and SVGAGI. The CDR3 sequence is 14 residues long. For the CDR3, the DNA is TGTGCCAGCAGTTACGAACAGGGGTACACTGAAGCTTTCTTT. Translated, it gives CASSYEQGYTEAFF.

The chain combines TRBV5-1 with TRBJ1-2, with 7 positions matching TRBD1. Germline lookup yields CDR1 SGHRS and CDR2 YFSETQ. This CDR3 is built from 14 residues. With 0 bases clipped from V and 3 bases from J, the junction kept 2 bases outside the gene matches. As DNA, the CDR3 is TGCGCCAGCAGCTTGGGGGGACAGCACTATGGCTACACCTTC. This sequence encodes CASSLGGQHYGYTF.

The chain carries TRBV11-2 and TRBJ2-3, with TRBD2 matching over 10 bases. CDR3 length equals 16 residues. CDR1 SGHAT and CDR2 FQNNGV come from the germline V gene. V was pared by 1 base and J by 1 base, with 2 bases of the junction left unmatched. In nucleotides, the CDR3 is TGTGCCAGCAGCTTAGGCGGGACTAGCGGCACAGATACGCAGTATTTT. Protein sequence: CASSLGGTSGTDTQYF. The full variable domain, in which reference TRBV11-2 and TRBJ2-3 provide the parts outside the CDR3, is EAGVAQSPRYKIIEKRQSVAFWCNPISGHATLYWYQQILGQGPKLLIQFQNNGVVDDSQLPKDRFSAERLKGVDSTLKIQPAKLEDSAVYLCASSLGGTSGTDTQYFGPGTRLTVL.

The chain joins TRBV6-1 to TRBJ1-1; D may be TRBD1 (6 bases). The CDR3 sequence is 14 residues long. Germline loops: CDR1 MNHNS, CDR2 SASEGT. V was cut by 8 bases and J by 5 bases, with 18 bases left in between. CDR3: CASESGGLGTEAFF. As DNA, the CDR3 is TGTGCCAGCGAGTCGGGGGGCTTGGGGACTGAAGCTTTCTTT.

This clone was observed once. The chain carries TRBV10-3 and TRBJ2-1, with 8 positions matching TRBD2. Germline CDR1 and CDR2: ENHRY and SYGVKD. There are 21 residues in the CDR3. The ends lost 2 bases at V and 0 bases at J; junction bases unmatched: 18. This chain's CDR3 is CAISEPLLQRETISSYNEQFF. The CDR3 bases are TGTGCCATCAGTGAGCCCCTCTTGCAGCGGGAGACCATAAGCTCCTACAATGAGCAGTTCTTC.

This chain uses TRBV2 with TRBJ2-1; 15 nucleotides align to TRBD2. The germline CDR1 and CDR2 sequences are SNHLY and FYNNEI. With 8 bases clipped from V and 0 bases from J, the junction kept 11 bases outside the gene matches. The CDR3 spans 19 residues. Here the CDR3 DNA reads TGTGCCAGCGGACTCTCCGGACTAGCGGGAGGGAGCTCCTACAATGAGCAGTTCTTC. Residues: CASGLSGLAGGSSYNEQFF.

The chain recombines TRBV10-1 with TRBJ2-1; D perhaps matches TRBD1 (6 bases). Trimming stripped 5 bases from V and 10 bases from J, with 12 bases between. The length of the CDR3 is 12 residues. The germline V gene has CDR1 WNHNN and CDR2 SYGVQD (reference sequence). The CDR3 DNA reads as TGCGCCAGCAGTAGGGACATTGGGGAGCAGTTCTTC. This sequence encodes CASSRDIGEQFF.

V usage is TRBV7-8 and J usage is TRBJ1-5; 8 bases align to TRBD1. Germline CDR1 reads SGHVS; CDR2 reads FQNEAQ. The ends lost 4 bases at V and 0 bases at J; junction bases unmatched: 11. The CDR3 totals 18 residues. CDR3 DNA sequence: TGTGCCAGCAGCTCCGGGGTAGGGACAGGTGGTAGCAATCAGCCCCAGCATTTT. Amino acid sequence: CASSSGVGTGGSNQPQHF. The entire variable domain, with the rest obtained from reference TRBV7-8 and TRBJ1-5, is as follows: GAGVSQSPRYKVAKRGQDVALRCDPISGHVSLFWYQQALGQGPEFLTYFQNEAQLDKSGLPSDRFFAERPEGSVSTLKIQRTQQEDSAVYLCASSSGVGTGGSNQPQHFGDGTRLSIL.

The CDR3 sequence is CARIGLNTIYF. CDR3 nucleotides: TGTGCCAGAATCGGTTTAAACACCATATATTTT. The chain links TRBV5-3 to TRBJ1-3, with D unclear. TRBV5-3 is assigned to the ORF class and has an uncertain function. Between the trimmed V and J ends, which lost 6 bases and 6 bases, there was a span of 7 bases. The CDR3 covers 11 residues.

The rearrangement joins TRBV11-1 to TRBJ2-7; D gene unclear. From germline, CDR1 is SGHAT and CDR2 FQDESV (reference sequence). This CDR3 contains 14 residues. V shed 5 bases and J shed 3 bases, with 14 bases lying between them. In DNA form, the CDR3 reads TGTGCCAGCAGCATCTATTCGAGAAGCTACGAGCAGTACTTC. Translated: CASSIYSRSYEQYF.

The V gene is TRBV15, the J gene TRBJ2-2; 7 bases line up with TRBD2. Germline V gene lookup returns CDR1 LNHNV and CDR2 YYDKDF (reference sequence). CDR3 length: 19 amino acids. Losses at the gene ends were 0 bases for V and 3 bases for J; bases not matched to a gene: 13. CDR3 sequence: CATSRDKSPGAGHTGELFF. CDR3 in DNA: TGTGCCACCAGCAGAGATAAAAGTCCGGGAGCGGGGCACACCGGGGAGCTGTTTTTT.

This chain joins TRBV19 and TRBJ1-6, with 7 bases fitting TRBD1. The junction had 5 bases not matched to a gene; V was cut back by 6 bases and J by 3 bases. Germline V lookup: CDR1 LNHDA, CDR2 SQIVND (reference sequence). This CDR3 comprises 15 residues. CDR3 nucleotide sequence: TGTGCCAGTAGGTTGACAGGGCACTATAATTCACCCCTCCACTTT. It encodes CASRLTGHYNSPLHF.

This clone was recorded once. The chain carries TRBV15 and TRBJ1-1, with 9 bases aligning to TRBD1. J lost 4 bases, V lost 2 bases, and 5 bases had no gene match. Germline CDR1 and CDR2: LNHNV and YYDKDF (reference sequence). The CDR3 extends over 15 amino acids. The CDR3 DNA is TGTGCCACCAGCAGACGACAGGGGGATACCACTGAAGCTTTCTTT. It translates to CATSRRQGDTTEAFF.

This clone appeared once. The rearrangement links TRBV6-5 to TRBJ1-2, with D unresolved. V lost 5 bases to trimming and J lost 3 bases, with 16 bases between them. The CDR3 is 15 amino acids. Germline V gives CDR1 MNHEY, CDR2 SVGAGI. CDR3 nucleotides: TGTGCCAGCAGTACACTAGGGCCCTTAGACTATGGCTACACCTTC. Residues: CASSTLGPLDYGYTF.

The CDR3, as DNA: TGCGCCAGCAGCCGCGGTATAGCGGGAGCGGGGGGCACAGATACGCAGTATTTT. Protein product: CASSRGIAGAGGTDTQYF. The rearrangement uses TRBV4-1 and TRBJ2-3, with 9 bases matching TRBD2. This CDR3 contains 18 residues. The V and J ends lost 4 bases and 1 base, in that order; junction bases with no gene match: 12. The germline V gene encodes CDR1 MGHRA and CDR2 YSYEKL.

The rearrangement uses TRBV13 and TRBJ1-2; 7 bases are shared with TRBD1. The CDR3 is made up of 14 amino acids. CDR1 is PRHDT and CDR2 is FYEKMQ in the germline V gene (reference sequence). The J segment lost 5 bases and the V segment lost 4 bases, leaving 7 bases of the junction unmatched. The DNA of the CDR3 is TGTGCCAGCAGCTCCGGACAGGCCTTTTATGGCTACACCTTC. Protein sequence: CASSSGQAFYGYTF.

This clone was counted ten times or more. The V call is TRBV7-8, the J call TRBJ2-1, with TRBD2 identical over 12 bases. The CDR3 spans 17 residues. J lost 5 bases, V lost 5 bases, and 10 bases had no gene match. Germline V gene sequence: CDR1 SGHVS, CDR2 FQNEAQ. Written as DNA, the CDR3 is TGTGCCAGCAGCCTGACCTCTAGCGGGAGGGCCGACAATGAGCAGTTCTTC. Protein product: CASSLTSSGRADNEQFF.

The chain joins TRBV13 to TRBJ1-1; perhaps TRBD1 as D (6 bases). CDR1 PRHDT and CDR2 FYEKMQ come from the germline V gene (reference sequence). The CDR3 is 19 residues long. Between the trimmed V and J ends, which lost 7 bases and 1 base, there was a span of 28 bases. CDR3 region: CASKWAVSSLRGKNTEAFF. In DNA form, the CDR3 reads TGTGCCAGCAAATGGGCTGTTAGTTCTCTCAGGGGAAAGAACACTGAAGCTTTCTTT.

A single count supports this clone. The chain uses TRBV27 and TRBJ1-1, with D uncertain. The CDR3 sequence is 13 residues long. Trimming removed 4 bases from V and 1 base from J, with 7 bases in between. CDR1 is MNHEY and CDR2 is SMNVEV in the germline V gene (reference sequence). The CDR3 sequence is CASSSAGNTEAFF. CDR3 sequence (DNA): TGTGCCAGCAGTTCCGCAGGGAACACTGAAGCTTTCTTT.

CDR3 region: CASSQRDRGPYEQYF. Here the CDR3 DNA reads TGCGCCAGCAGCCAGAGGGACAGGGGGCCCTACGAGCAGTACTTC. The J gene is TRBJ2-7, the V gene TRBV4-1; 12 bases align to TRBD1. This CDR3 has 15 amino acids. Trimming took 3 bases from V and 2 from J; bases not matched to a gene: 2. Germline V CDR1 and CDR2: MGHRA, YSYEKL.

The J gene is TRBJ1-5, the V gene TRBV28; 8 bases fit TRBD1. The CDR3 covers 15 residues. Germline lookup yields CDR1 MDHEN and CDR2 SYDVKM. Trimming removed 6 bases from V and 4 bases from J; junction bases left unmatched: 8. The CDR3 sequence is CASSRDRGRNQPQHF. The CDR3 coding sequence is TGTGCCAGCAGCCGAGACAGGGGTCGGAATCAGCCCCAGCATTTT.